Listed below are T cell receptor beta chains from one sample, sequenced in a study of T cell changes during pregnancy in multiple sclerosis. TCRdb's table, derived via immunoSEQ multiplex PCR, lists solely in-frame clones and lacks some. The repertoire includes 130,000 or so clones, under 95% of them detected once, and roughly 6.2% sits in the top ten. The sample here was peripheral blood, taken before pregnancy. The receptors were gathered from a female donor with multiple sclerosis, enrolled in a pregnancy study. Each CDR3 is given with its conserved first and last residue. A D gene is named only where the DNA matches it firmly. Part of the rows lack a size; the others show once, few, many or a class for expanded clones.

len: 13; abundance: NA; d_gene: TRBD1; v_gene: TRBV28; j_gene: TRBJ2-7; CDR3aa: CASSLTGRNEQYF; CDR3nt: TGTGCCAGCAGCCTGACAGGGAGAAACGAGCAGTACTTC
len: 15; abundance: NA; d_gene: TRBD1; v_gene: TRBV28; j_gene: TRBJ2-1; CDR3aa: CASRVYRGRTNEQFF; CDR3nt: TGTGCCAGCAGGGTTTACAGGGGGAGAACAAATGAGCAGTTCTTC
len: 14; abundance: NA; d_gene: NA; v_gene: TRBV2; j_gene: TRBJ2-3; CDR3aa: CASSGGVPTDTQYF; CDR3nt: TGTGCCAGCAGTGGCGGAGTCCCCACAGATACGCAGTATTTT
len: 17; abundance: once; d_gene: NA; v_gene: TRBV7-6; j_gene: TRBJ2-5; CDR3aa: CASSSAFRSGLRETQYF; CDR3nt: TGTGCCAGCAGCTCCGCCTTCCGCTCTGGACTAAGGGAGACCCAGTACTTC
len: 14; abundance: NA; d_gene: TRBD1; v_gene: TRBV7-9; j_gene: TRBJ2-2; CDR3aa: CASSKDRVTGELFF; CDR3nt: TGTGCCAGCAGCAAAGACAGGGTCACCGGGGAGCTGTTTTTT
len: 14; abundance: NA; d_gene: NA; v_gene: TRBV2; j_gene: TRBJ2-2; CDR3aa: CASSEVAVTGELFF; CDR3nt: TGTGCCAGCAGTGAAGTAGCTGTTACCGGGGAGCTGTTTTTT
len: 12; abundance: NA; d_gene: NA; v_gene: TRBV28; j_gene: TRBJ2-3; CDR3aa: CASSPQGDTQYF; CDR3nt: TGTGCCAGCAGTCCTCAGGGGGATACGCAGTATTTT
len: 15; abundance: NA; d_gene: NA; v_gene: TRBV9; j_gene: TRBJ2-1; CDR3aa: CASSVGAGSRNEQFF; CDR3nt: TGTGCCAGCAGCGTAGGCGCAGGGTCGAGGAATGAGCAGTTCTTC
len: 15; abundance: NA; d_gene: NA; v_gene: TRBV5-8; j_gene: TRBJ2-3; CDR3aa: CASRFYRSGTDTQYF; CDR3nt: TGTGCCAGCAGGTTTTACAGGTCCGGCACAGATACGCAGTATTTT
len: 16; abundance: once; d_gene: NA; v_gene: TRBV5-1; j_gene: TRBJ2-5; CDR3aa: CASSLAPWATQETQYF; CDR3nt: TGCGCCAGCAGCTTGGCCCCCTGGGCCACTCAAGAGACCCAGTACTTC
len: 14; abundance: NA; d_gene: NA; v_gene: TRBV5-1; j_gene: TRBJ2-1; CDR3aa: CASSLGGAVYEQFF; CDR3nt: TGCGCCAGCAGCTTGGGGGGAGCGGTTTATGAGCAGTTCTTC
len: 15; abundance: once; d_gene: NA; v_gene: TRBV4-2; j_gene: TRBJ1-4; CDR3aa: CASSQASRGGEKLFF; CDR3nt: TGTGCCAGCAGCCAAGCGTCACGGGGGGGAGAAAAACTGTTTTTT
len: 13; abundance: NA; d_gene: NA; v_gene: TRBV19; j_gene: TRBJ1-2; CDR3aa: CASCQTGNYGYTF; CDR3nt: TGTGCCAGTTGCCAGACAGGTAACTATGGCTACACCTTC
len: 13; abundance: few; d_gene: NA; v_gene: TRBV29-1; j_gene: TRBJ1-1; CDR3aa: CSVLSGSNTEAFF; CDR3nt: TGCAGCGTTTTGTCAGGGTCGAACACTGAAGCTTTCTTT
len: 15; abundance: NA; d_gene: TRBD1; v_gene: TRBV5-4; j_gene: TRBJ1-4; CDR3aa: CASSGSRDRPEKLFF; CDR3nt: TGTGCCAGCAGCGGGAGCCGGGACAGACCGGAAAAACTGTTTTTT
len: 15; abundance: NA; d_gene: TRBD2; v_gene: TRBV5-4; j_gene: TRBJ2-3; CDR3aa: CASSWSSGTTDTQYF; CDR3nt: TGTGCCAGCAGCTGGTCTAGCGGGACTACAGATACGCAGTATTTT
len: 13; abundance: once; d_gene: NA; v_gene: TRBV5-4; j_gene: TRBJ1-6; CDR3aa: CASNREENSPLHF; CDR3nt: TGTGCCAGCAACCGGGAGGAGAATTCACCCCTCCACTTT
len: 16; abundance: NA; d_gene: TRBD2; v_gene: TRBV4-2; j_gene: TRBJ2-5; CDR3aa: CASSRRLAGDQETQYF; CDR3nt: TGTGCCAGCAGCCGCAGACTAGCGGGGGACCAAGAGACCCAGTACTTC
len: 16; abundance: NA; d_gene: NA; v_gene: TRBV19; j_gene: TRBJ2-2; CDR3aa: CASTQTSRGNTGELFF; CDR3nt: TGTGCCAGTACCCAGACGTCGCGGGGGAACACCGGGGAGCTGTTTTTT
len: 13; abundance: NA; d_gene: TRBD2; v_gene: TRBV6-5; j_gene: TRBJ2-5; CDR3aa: CASSLSGRETQYF; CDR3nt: TGTGCCAGCAGTCTTAGCGGGAGGGAGACCCAGTACTTC
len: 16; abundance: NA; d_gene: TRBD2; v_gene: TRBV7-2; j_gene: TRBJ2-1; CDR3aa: CASSLRLAGAYNEQFF; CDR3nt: TGTGCCAGCAGCTTAAGACTAGCGGGGGCTTACAATGAGCAGTTCTTC
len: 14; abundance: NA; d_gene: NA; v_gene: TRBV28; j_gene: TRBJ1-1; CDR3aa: CASSPPGLYTEAFF; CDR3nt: TGTGCCAGCAGTCCTCCGGGACTGTACACTGAAGCTTTCTTT
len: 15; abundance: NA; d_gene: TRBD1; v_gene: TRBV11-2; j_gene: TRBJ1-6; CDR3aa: CASSDRDRGRSPLHF; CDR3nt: TGTGCCAGCAGCGACCGGGACAGGGGGCGATCACCCCTCCACTTT
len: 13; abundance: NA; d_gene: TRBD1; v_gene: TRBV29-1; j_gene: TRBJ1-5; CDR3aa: CSAWDSKDQPQHF; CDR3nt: TGCAGCGCGTGGGACAGCAAAGATCAGCCCCAGCATTTT
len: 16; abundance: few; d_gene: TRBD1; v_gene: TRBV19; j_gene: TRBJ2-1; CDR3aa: CASTITGTGTYNEQFF; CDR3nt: TGTGCCAGTACCATAACCGGGACAGGGACTTACAATGAGCAGTTCTTC
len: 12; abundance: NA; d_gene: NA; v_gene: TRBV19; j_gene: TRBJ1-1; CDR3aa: CASRGVNTEAFF; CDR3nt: TGTGCCAGTAGGGGAGTGAACACTGAAGCTTTCTTT
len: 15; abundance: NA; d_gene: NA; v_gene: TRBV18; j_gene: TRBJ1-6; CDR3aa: CASSPIRAAAAPLHF; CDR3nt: TGTGCCAGCTCACCAATCAGGGCCGCCGCAGCACCCCTCCACTTT
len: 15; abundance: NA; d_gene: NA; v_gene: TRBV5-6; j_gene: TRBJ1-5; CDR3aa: CASSLGLGGDQPQHF; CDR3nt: TGTGCCAGCAGCTTGGGGTTGGGGGGGGATCAGCCCCAGCATTTT
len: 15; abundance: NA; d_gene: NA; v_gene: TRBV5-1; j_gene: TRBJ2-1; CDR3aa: CASSLWNGKSNEQFF; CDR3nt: TGCGCCAGCAGCTTGTGGAACGGGAAAAGCAATGAGCAGTTCTTC
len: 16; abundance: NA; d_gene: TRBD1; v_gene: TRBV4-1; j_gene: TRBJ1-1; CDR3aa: CASSQLPDRGDTEAFF; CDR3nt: TGCGCCAGCAGCCAACTCCCGGACAGGGGAGACACTGAAGCTTTCTTT
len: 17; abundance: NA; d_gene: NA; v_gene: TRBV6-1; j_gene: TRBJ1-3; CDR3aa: CASSGVAGSRSGNTIYF; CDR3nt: TGTGCCAGCAGTGGCGTGGCGGGGTCCCGCTCTGGAAACACCATATATTTT
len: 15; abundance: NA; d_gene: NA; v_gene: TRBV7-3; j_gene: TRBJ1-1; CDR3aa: CASSLTGRGLPEAFF; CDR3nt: TGTGCCAGCAGCTTAACAGGTAGAGGGTTGCCTGAAGCTTTCTTT
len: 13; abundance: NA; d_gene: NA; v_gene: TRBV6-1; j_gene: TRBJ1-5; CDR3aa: CASSEGVGQPQHF; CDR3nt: TGTGCCAGCAGTGAAGGGGTCGGGCAGCCCCAGCATTTT
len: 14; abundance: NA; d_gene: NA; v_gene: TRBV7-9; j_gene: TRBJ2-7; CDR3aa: CASSLDLAAFEQYF; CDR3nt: TGTGCCAGCAGCTTGGACCTAGCAGCCTTCGAGCAGTACTTC
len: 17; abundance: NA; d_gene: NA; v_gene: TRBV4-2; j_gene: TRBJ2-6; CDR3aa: CASSARDSGSGANVLTF; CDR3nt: TGTGCCAGCAGCGCCCGGGACTCAGGTTCTGGGGCCAACGTCCTGACTTTC
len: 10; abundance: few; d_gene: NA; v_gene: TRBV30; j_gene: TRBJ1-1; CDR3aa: CAWRRTEAFF; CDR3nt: TGTGCCTGGAGGAGAACTGAAGCTTTCTTT
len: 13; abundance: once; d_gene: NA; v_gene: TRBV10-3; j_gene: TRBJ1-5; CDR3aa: CAISEDSDQPQHF; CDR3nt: TGTGCCATCAGTGAAGATTCAGATCAGCCCCAGCATTTT
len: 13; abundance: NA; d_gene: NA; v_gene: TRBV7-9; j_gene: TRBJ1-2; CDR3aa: CASSSGAREGYTF; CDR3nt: TGTGCCAGCAGCTCCGGGGCCCGGGAGGGCTACACCTTC
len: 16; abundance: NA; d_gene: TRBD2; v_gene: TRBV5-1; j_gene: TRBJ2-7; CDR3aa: CASSVAAGGSSYEQYF; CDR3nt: TGCGCCAGCAGCGTAGCAGCGGGAGGGAGCTCCTACGAGCAGTACTTC
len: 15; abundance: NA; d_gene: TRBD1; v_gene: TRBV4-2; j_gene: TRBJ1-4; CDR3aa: CASSQESGGGEKLFF; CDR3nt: TGTGCCAGCAGCCAAGAGTCAGGGGGAGGAGAAAAACTGTTTTTT
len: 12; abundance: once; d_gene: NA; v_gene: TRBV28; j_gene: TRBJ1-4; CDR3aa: CASTRGMEKLFF; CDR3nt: TGTGCCAGCACCCGGGGAATGGAAAAACTGTTTTTT
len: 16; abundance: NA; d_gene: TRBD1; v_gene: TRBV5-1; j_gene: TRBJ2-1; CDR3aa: CASSYTGGPQAHEQFF; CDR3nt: TGCGCCAGCAGCTATACAGGGGGCCCCCAGGCCCATGAGCAGTTCTTC
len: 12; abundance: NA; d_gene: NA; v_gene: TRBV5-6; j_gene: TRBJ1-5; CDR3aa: CASSLRGTPQHF; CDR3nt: TGTGCCAGCAGCCTCAGGGGTACGCCCCAGCATTTT
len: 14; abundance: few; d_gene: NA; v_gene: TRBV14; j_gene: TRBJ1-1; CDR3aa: CASSQEYMNTEAFF; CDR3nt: TGTGCCAGCAGCCAAGAGTACATGAACACTGAAGCTTTCTTT
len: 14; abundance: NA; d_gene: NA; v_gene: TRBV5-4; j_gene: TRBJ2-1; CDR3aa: CASSLSAQGGEQFF; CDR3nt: TGTGCCAGCAGCTTGAGTGCCCAGGGGGGCGAGCAGTTCTTC
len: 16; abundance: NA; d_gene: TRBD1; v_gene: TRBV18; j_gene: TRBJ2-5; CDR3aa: CASSPSQSVTGARQYF; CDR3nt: TGTGCCAGCTCACCAAGCCAATCTGTGACAGGGGCGCGACAGTACTTC